These 4 T cell receptor beta chains were all obtained from the same sample, sequenced in a study of shared clonotypes between healthy human individuals. TCRdb's table, derived via immunoSEQ multiplex PCR, lists solely in-frame clones and lacks some. The sample has roughly 650,000 clones, roughly 95% seen once. CD8 cells regarded as naive lacked CD45RO, were positively chosen for CCR7, and omitted terminally differentiated effector memory CD45RA+ cells. The source material was naive CD8+ T cells sorted from blood. These receptors originate from a woman younger than 45 in good health.

V gene TRBV19 combines with J gene TRBJ2-1, with TRBD2 as a possible D gene (5 bases). The CDR3 consists of 15 residues. Trimming stripped 4 bases from V and 6 bases from J, with 16 bases between. Germline V gene lookup returns CDR1 LNHDA and CDR2 SQIVND (reference sequence). CDR3 bases: TGTGCCAGTAGTACTTACCGTACTAGGAGCAATGAGCAGTTCTTC. The encoded protein is CASSTYRTRSNEQFF.

The chain has TRBV5-5 and TRBJ1-2, with D unclear. The CDR3 is 15 amino acids. Germline loops: CDR1 SGHKS, CDR2 YYEKEE (reference sequence). The V end lost 4 bases, the J end lost 0 bases, and 13 bases lay between the germline ends. The CDR3 is CASSTHSDTNYGYTF. Written as DNA, the CDR3 is TGTGCCAGCAGCACACACAGCGATACTAACTATGGCTACACCTTC.

This chain connects TRBV10-1 to TRBJ2-1, with D perhaps matching TRBD2 (6 bases). The CDR3 extends over 14 amino acids. Germline CDR1 and CDR2: WNHNN and SYGVQD (reference sequence). Deletions cut 6 bases from V and 7 bases from J, with 16 bases between. The CDR3 sequence: CASSEWMGGNEQFF. CDR3 bases: TGCGCCAGCAGCGAATGGATGGGGGGAAATGAGCAGTTCTTC.

The rearrangement uses TRBV5-4 and TRBJ1-1; D is ambiguous. The V end was cut by 3 bases, the J end by 0 bases, with 18 bases between. CDR3 length: 17 residues. Per germline, CDR1 SGHNT and CDR2 YYREEE (reference sequence). CDR3 loop: CASSSVLEGVMNTEAFF. DNA of the CDR3: TGTGCCAGCAGCTCCGTCCTTGAAGGAGTCATGAACACTGAAGCTTTCTTT.